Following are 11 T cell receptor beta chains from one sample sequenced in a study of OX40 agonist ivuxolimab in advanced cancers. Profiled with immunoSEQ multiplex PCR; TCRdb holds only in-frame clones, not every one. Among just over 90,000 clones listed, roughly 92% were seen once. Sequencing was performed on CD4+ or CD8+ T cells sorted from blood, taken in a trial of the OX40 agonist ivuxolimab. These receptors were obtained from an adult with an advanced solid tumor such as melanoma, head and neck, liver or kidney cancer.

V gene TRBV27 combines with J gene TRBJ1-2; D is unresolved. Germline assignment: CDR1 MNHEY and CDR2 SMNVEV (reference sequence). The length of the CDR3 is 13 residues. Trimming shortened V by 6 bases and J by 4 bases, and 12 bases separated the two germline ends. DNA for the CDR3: TGTGCCAGCAGCCTATGGAGGGCCTATGGCTACACCTTC. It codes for CASSLWRAYGYTF.

The DNA for the CDR3 is TGCGCCAGCAGCCCAAGACTAGCGGGAGGGTTGCGGGATGAGCAGTTCTTC. This gives the protein CASSPRLAGGLRDEQFF. The rearrangement joins TRBV5-1 to TRBJ2-1; TRBD2 agrees at 14 bases. The trim removed 4 bases at V and 8 bases at J, leaving 11 bases unmatched. From germline, CDR1 is SGHRS and CDR2 YFSETQ. The CDR3 totals 17 residues.

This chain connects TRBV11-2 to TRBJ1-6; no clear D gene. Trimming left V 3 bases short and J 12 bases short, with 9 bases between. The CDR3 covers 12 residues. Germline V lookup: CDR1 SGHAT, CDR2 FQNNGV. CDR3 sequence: CASSLPGRPLHF. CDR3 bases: TGTGCCAGCAGCTTGCCCGGGAGACCCCTCCACTTT.

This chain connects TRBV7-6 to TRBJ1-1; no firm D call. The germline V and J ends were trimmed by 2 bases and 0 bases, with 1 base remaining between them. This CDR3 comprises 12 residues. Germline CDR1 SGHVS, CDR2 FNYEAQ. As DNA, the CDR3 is TGTGCCAGCAGCTTACTGAACACTGAAGCTTTCTTT. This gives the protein CASSLLNTEAFF.

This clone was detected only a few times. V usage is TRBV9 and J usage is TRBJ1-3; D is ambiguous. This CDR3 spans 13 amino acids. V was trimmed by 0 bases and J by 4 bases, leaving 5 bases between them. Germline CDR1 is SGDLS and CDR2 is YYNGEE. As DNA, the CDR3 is TGTGCCAGCAGCGTAGCCCGGGGAAACACCATATATTTT. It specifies CASSVARGNTIYF.

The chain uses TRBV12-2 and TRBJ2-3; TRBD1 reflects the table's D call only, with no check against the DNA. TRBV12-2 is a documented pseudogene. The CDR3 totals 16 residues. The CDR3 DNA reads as TGTGCAAGTCGCCGTAAAGGGACAGGGATTGGAGATACGCAGTATTTT. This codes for CASRRKGTGIGDTQYF.

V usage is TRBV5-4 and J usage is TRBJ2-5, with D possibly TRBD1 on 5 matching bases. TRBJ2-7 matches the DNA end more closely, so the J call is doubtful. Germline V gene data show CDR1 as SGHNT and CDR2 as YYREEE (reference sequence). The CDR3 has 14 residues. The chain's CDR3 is CASSPRQGSYEQYF. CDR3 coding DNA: TGTGCCAGCAGCCCGAGGCAGGGTTCCTACGAGCAGTACTTC.

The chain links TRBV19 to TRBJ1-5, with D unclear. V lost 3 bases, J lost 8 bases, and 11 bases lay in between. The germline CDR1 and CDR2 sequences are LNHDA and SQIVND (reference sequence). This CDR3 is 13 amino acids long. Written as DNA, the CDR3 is TGTGCCAGTAGTATCAGGCCCTGGGAGCCCCAGCATTTT. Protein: CASSIRPWEPQHF. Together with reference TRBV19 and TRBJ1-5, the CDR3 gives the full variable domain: DGGITQSPKYLFRKEGQNVTLSCEQNLNHDAMYWYRQDPGQGLRLIYYSQIVNDFQKGDIAEGYSVSREKKESFPLTVTSAQKNPTAFYLCASSIRPWEPQHFGDGTRLSIL.

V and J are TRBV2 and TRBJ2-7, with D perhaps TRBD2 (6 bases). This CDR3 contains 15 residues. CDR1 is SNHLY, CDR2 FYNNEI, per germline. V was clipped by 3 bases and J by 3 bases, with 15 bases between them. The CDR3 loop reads CASSDRDSAVYEQYF. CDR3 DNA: TGTGCCAGCAGTGATAGGGACTCAGCAGTCTACGAGCAGTACTTC. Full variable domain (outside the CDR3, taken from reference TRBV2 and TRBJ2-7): EPEVTQTPSHQVTQMGQEVILRCVPISNHLYFYWYRQILGQKVEFLVSFYNNEISEKSEIFDDQFSVERPDGSNFTLKIRSTKLEDSAMYFCASSDRDSAVYEQYFGPGTRLTVT.

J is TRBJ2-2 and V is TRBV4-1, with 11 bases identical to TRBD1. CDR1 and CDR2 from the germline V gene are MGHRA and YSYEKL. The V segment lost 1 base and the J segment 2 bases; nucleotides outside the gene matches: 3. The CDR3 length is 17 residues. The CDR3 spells CASSQGGQGANTGELFF. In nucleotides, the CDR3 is TGCGCCAGCAGCCAAGGTGGACAGGGGGCTAACACCGGGGAGCTGTTTTTT.

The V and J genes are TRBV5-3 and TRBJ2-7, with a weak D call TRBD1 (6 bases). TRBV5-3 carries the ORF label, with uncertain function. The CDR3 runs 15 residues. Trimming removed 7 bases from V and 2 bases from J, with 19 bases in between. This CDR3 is CARDTRGGVAYEQYF. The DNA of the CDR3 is TGTGCCAGAGACACCCGAGGGGGAGTAGCCTACGAGCAGTACTTC.